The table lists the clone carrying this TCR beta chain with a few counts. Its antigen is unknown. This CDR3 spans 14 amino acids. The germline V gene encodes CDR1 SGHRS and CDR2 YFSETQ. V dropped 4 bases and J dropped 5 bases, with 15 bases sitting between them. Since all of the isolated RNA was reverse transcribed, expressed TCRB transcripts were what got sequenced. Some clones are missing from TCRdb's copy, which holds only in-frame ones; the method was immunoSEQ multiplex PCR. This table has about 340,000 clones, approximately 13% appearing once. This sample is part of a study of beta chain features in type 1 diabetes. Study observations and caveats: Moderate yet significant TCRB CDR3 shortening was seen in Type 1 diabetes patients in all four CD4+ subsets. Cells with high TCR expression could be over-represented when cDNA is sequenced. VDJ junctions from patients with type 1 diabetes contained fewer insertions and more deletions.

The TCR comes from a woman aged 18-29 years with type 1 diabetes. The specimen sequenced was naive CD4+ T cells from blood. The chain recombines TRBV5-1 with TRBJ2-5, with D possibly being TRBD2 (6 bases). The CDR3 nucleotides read TGCGCCAGCAGCCTGGGAACTGCGGGGGAGACCCAGTACTTC. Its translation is CASSLGTAGETQYF. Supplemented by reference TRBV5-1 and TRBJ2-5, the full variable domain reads KAGVTQTPRYLIKTRGQQVTLSCSPISGHRSVSWYQQTPGQGLQFLFEYFSETQRNKGNFPGRFSGRQFSNSRSEMNVSTLELGDSALYLCASSLGTAGETQYFGPGTRLLVL.